The clone carrying this TCR beta chain showed up just a few times. Its antigen is unknown. These data come from a study of naive and memory T cell subsets. Study-level points and caveats: In CD4 and CD8 cells, diversity dropped from naive through EMRA. A few larger clonotypes appeared in naive repertoires, especially CD8, possibly memory cells re-expressing CD45RA. No ground truth validated the naive and memory repertoire findings.

CDR1 and CDR2 from the germline V gene are SGHRS and YFSETQ. Trimming cost V 0 bases and J 8 bases, with 14 bases left between them. The length of the CDR3 is 14 residues. An equimolar mix of two oligonucleotides served as the beta constant-region primer for TRBC1 and TRBC2. Nested alpha and beta constant-region primers with the SP2 primer drove four PCR rounds on ligated cDNA. TCRdb itself ran the UMI-ligation and nested PCR reads through MiXCR, one entry per CDR3 protein. The sample yields some 82,000 distinct CDR3 sequences, about 10% seen once. This chain uses TRBV5-1 with TRBJ1-1, with D possibly TRBD1 on 6 matching bases. Specimen: naive CD4+ T cells from blood. The clonotype comes from a human donor in good health. CDR3 nucleotides: TGCGCCAGCAGCTTGGGGCAGGGGAAGGGAGAAGCTTTCTTT. As protein: CASSLGQGKGEAFF.